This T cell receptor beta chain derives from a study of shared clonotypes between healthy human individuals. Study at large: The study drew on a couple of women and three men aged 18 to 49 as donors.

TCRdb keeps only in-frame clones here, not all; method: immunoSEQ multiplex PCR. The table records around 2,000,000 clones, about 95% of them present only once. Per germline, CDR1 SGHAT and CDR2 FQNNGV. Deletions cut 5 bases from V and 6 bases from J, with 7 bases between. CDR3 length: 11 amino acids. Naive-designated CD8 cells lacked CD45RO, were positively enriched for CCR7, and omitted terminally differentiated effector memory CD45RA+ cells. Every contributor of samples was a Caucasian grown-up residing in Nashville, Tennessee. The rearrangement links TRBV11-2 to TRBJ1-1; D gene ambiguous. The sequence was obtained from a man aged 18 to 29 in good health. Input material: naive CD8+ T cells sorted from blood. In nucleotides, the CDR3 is TGTGCCAGCAGCACGGCCCCTGAAGCTTTCTTT. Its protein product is CASSTAPEAFF.